A selection of T cell receptor beta chains follows, all from one sample in a study of blood T cells in healthy people across ages. One entry per CDR3 protein, called by TCRdb with MiXCR from the 5' RACE reads. This table has about 670,000 distinct CDR3 sequences, approximately 52% appearing once. The source material was blood. The receptors come from a woman of 80 years or more in good health. Both conserved end residues are part of each CDR3. The D gene is left open where the match is weak. Not every row has a clone size; where given, it reads once, few, many or a size class.

J gene,D gene,clone size,V gene,CDR3 DNA,CDR3 protein
TRBJ2-5,.,many,TRBV5-1,TGCGCCAGCAGCTTGGCCGGCTCTACAGGGTTGGAGACCCAGTACTTC,CASSLAGSTGLETQYF
TRBJ2-2,TRBD1,few,TRBV12-3/TRBV12-4,TGTGCCAGCAGTTTAAACAGGGGGCTAGCCGGGGAGCTGTTTTTT,CASSLNRGLAGELFF
TRBJ2-5,.,.,TRBV19,TGTGCCAGTAGTATAGGATCCCGGGAGACCCAGTACTTC,CASSIGSRETQYF
TRBJ1-1,.,.,TRBV7-3,TGTGCCAGCAGCTTAAATTTCGGGTTGGCTTTCTTT,CASSLNFGLAFF
TRBJ2-5,.,.,TRBV10-3,TGTGCCATCAGTGAGCATGTTAGCTGGGGGCAGTACTTC,CAISEHVSWGQYF
TRBJ2-3,TRBD2,few,TRBV11-2,TGTGCCAGCAGCCTCAGCGGGGGGGCAAATACGCAGTATTTT,CASSLSGGANTQYF
TRBJ2-7,TRBD2,.,TRBV4-1,TGCGCCAGCAGCCAAGGGTTGGCGGGAGGGCCCTTGAACGAGCAGTACTTC,CASSQGLAGGPLNEQYF
TRBJ2-3,.,.,TRBV5-1,TGCGCCAGCAGTATAGACACAGATACGCAGTATTTT,CASSIDTDTQYF
TRBJ2-5,TRBD1,.,TRBV29-1,TGCAGCGTCCGAAACACAGGGGGAGGAGAGACCCAGTACTTC,CSVRNTGGGETQYF
TRBJ2-4,TRBD2,many,TRBV12-3/TRBV12-4,TGTGCCAGCAGTTTACGGGGAGGGGTAGGAGCCAAAAACATTCAGTACTTC,CASSLRGGVGAKNIQYF
TRBJ1-5,.,many,TRBV20-1,TGCAGTGCTAGATTCCGGGGTTCCAATCAGCCCCAGCATTTT,CSARFRGSNQPQHF
TRBJ1-3,.,.,TRBV3-1,TGTGCCAGCAGCCCAGAGACCTCTGGAAACACCATATATTTT,CASSPETSGNTIYF
TRBJ1-6,.,many,TRBV6-6,TGTGCCAGCGGGGCCGGGAGTCTGGAATCACCCCTCCACTTT,CASGAGSLESPLHF
TRBJ2-1,.,.,TRBV4-2,TGTGCCAGCAGCCACGAGGGTCGCTCCTACAATGAGCAGTTCTTC,CASSHEGRSYNEQFF
TRBJ2-4,TRBD2,.,TRBV20-1,TGCAGTGCCAAGGGACTAGGGAACATTCAGTACTTC,CSAKGLGNIQYF
TRBJ2-4,.,many,TRBV25-1,TGTGCCAGCAGTGTCACTCCCGGGGCCCAGGGTGCCAAAAACATTCAGTACTTC,CASSVTPGAQGAKNIQYF
TRBJ1-6,TRBD1,.,TRBV29-1,TGCAGCCTTAATCCGGGACAGGGGGCCGTCCGCAATAATTCACCCCTCCACTTT,CSLNPGQGAVRNNSPLHF
TRBJ1-2,.,.,TRBV20-1,TGCAGTGCTAGAGAGGTAGCAGTTCCTGGCTACACCTTC,CSAREVAVPGYTF
TRBJ2-7,.,.,TRBV10-3,TGTGCCATCAGTGAGCCCCGCGGCAGCGAGCAGTACTTC,CAISEPRGSEQYF
TRBJ2-5,TRBD1,.,TRBV20-1,TGCAGTGCTATTAGAGACTCTACAGGGGGGACCCAGTACTTC,CSAIRDSTGGTQYF
TRBJ2-5,.,.,TRBV27,TGTGCCAGCAGTTTACGGACCGGGACTTTAGCGGAGACCCAGTACTTC,CASSLRTGTLAETQYF
TRBJ2-3,.,.,TRBV6-5,TGTGCCAGCATTGACAGGCTTAGCGCAGATACGCAGTATTTT,CASIDRLSADTQYF
TRBJ2-5,TRBD2,once,TRBV4-1,TGCGCCAGCAGCCAAGATACCCTAGCGGGAGGGGTGCAGACCCAGTACTTC,CASSQDTLAGGVQTQYF
TRBJ2-1,TRBD1,.,TRBV12-3/TRBV12-4,TGTGCCGGCAGTTTGGGGACAGGGGGGTACAATGAGCAGTTCTTC,CAGSLGTGGYNEQFF
TRBJ2-3,TRBD1,many,TRBV28,TGTGCCAGCAGTACCCGACAGGGCCGCACAGATACGCAGTATTTT,CASSTRQGRTDTQYF
TRBJ2-2,.,few,TRBV12-3/TRBV12-4,TGTGCCAGCAGTTTTCAACAGGCCCCCGGGGAGCTGTTTTTT,CASSFQQAPGELFF
TRBJ2-3,.,.,TRBV20-1,TGCAGTGCTGCCGGGCCGCCTAGCACAGATACGCAGTATTTT,CSAAGPPSTDTQYF
TRBJ1-6,.,few,TRBV27,TGTGCCAGCAAGGTCAGGGGAGATTCACCCCTCCACTTT,CASKVRGDSPLHF
TRBJ2-3,.,.,TRBV14,TGTGCCAGCAGCCACGACTGGACAGATACGCAGTATTTT,CASSHDWTDTQYF
TRBJ1-1,TRBD1,.,TRBV6-5,TGTGCCTCGTTGGGACAGGAGGAGACTGAAGCTTTCTTT,CASLGQEETEAFF
TRBJ2-7,.,once,TRBV28,TGTGCCAGCAGTTTCGGACAGCAACTAACCTACGAGCAGTACTTC,CASSFGQQLTYEQYF
TRBJ2-2,.,few,TRBV21-1,TGTGCCAGCAGCACCGCGGGACAGCCGACGAACACCGGGGAGCTGTTTTTT,CASSTAGQPTNTGELFF
TRBJ2-1,TRBD1,.,TRBV20-1,TGCAGTGCTGAGCCCGGGGACAGCTCCTACAATGTACAGTTCTTC,CSAEPGDSSYNVQFF
TRBJ2-5,.,few,TRBV29-1,TGCAGCGTTGAGACTGTCCAGGTCTCGACCCAGTACTTC,CSVETVQVSTQYF
TRBJ2-2,.,.,TRBV28,TGTGCCAGCACCCCAAGCCAGGGGAGGTCCGGGGAGCTGTTTTTT,CASTPSQGRSGELFF
TRBJ2-5,.,.,TRBV20-1,TGCAGTGCTAGTAGGGGGTGGGAGACCCAGTACTTC,CSASRGWETQYF
TRBJ2-3,.,many,TRBV9,TGTGCCAGCGCCCAGGGTCAAGATACGCAGTATTTT,CASAQGQDTQYF
TRBJ1-5,.,few,TRBV28,TGTGCCAGCAGTTTATGGGGGTCTCAGGGGTCTGGCAATCAGCCCCAGCATTTT,CASSLWGSQGSGNQPQHF
TRBJ2-5,TRBD2,few,TRBV28,TGTGCCAGCAGCTCCCGACGAGCGGGAGGGGGTGAGCAGTACTTC,CASSSRRAGGGEQYF
TRBJ2-3,.,many,TRBV2,TGTGCCAGCAGTGGGACGGCAGATACGCAGTATTTT,CASSGTADTQYF
TRBJ2-4,TRBD1,.,TRBV20-1,TGCAGTGCTAGATCAGGGACAGGGATGTACTTC,CSARSGTGMYF
TRBJ1-1,.,many,TRBV29-1,TGCAGCGTTGAAGGGTTGAACACTGAAGCTTTCTTT,CSVEGLNTEAFF